The T cell receptor beta chain under discussion was sequenced for a study of Graves' ophthalmopathy and Graves' hyperthyroidism. Pregnancy or lactation, uncontrolled infections and other autoimmune diseases were grounds for excluding patients. Serum thyroxine and TRAb, along with clinical symptoms, thyroid ultrasound and orbital computed tomography, were what diagnosis relied on. Remarks on this clonotype: Its target is not known.

Trimming pared 7 bases from V and 3 bases from J, leaving 15 bases between. The CDR3 totals 14 residues. In germline, CDR1 is SGHTA, CDR2 FQGNSA. The study, taken as a whole, reports: A roughly 80% specificity and 85% to 90% sensitivity were achieved by a 13-signature model that separated ophthalmopathy from stable hyperthyroidism. Blood repertoires reportedly contained most expanded thyroid clonotypes above 0.001 frequency.

RNA transcripts provided the template for amplifying TCR beta CDR3 regions. Second-round multiplex PCR followed a first-round RT-PCR using HTBI primers. From the multiplex PCR reads, TCRdb called clonotypes with MiXCR, one entry per CDR3 protein. The data hold approximately 1.2 million distinct CDR3 sequences, with about 38% observed a single time. The sequence was collected from an adult man with Graves' hyperthyroidism. The sample taken for sequencing was peripheral blood or thyroid tissue (not recorded which). V gene TRBV7-2 combines with J gene TRBJ1-2; a weak D match, TRBD1 (6 bases). The CDR3 reads CASTAGGRDYGYTF. The CDR3 nucleotides read TGTGCCAGCACCGCCGGGGGGCGAGACTATGGCTACACCTTC.